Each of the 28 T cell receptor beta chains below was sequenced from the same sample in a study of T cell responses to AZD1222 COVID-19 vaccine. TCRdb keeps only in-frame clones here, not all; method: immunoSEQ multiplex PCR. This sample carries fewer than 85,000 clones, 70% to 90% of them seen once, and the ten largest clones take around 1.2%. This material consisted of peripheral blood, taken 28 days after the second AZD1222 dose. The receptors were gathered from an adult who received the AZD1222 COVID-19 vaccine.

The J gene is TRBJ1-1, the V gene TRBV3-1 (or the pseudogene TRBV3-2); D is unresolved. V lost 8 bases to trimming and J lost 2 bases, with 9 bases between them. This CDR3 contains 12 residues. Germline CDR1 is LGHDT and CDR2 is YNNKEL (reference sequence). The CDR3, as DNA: TGTGCCAGCGGCGACATAAACACTGAAGCTTTCTTT. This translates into CASGDINTEAFF.

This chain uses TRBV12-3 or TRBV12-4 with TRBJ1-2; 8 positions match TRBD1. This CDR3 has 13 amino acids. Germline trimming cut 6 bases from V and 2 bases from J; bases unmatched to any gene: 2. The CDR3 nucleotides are TGTGCCAGCAGGGGGACAGGCAACTATGGCTACACCTTC. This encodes CASRGTGNYGYTF.

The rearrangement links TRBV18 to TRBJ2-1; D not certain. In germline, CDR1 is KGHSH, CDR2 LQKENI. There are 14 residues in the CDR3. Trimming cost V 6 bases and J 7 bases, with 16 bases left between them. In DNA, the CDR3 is TGTGCCAGCTCCGGGCAGTCGGACGGAAATGAGCAGTTCTTC. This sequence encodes CASSGQSDGNEQFF.

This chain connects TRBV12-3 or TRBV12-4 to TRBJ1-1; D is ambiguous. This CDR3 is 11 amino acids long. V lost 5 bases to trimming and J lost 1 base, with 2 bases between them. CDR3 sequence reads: CASSPNTEAFF. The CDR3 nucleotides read TGTGCCAGCAGTCCGAACACTGAAGCTTTCTTT.

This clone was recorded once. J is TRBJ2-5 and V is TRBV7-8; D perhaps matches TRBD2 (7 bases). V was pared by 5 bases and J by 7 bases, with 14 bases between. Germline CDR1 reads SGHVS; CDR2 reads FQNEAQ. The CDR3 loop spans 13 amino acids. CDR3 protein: CASSLHREGTQYF. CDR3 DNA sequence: TGTGCCAGCAGCCTCCACAGGGAGGGGACCCAGTACTTC.

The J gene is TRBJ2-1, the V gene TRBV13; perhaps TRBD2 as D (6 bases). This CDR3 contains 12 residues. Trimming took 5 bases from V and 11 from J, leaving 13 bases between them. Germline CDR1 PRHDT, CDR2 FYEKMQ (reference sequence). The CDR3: CASSLLGTQQFF. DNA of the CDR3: TGTGCCAGCAGCCTTCTAGGGACTCAGCAGTTCTTC.

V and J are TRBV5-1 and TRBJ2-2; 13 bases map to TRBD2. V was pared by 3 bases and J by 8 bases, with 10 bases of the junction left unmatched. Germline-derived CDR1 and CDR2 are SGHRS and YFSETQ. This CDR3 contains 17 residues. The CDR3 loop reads CASSSDARTSGRGELFF. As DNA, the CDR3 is TGCGCCAGCAGCTCGGACGCTAGGACTAGCGGGAGAGGGGAGCTGTTTTTT.

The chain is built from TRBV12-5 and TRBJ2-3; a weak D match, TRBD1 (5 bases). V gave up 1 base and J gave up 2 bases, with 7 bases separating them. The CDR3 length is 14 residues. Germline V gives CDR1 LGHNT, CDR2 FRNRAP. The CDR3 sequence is CASGLGQLTDTQYF. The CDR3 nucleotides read TGTGCTAGTGGTTTGGGACAGCTCACAGATACGCAGTATTTT.

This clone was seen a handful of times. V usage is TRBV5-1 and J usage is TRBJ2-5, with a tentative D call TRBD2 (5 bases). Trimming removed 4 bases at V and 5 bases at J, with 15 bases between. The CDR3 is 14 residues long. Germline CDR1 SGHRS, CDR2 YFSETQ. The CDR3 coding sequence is TGCGCCAGCAGCCCCCCTTCTAGGAGGGAGACCCAGTACTTC. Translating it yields CASSPPSRRETQYF.

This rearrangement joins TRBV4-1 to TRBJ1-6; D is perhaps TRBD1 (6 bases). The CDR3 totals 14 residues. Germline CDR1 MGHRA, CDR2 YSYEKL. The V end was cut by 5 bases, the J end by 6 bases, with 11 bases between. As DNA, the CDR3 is TGCGCCAGCAGCTCCTGGACAGTTAATTCACCCCTCCACTTT. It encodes CASSSWTVNSPLHF.

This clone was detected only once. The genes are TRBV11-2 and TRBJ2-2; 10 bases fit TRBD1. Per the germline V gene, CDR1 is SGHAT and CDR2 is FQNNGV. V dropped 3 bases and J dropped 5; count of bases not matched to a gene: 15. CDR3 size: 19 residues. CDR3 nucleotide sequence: TGTGCCAGCAGCTTTCTCGACAAACTGACAGGGGGCAGAACCGGGGAGCTGTTTTTT. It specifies CASSFLDKLTGGRTGELFF.

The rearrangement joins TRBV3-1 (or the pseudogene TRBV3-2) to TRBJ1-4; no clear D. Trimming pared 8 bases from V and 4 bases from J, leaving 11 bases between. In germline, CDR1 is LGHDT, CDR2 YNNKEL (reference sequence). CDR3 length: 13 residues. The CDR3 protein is CASQPADNEKLFF. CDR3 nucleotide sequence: TGTGCCAGCCAACCCGCCGATAATGAAAAACTGTTTTTT.

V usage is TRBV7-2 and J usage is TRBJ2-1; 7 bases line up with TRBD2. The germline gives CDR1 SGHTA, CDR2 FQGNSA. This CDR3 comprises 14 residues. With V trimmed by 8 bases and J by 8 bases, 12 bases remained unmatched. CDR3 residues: CASSLGLERDEQFF. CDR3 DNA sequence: TGTGCCAGCTCCCTCGGACTAGAAAGGGATGAGCAGTTCTTC.

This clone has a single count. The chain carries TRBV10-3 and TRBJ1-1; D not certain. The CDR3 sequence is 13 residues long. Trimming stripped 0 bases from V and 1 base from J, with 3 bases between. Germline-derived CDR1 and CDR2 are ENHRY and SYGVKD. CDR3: CAISESGNTEAFF. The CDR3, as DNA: TGTGCCATCAGTGAGTCTGGGAACACTGAAGCTTTCTTT.

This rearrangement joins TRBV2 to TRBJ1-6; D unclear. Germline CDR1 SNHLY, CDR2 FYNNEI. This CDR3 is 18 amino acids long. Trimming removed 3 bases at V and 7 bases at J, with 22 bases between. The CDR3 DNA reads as TGTGCCAGCAGTGATATTTTCCTCCCCGGAGTGGCCAATTCACCCCTCCACTTT. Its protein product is CASSDIFLPGVANSPLHF.

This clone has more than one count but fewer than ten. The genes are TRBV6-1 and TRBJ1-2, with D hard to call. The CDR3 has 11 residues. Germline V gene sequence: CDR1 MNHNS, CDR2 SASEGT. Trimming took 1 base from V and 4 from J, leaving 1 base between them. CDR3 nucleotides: TGTGCCAGCAGTGAAGGCTATGGCTACACCTTC. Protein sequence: CASSEGYGYTF.

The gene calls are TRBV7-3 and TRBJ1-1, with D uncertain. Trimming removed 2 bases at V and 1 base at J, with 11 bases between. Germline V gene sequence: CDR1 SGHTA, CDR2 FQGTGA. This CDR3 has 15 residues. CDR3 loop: CASSLLPAQNTEAFF. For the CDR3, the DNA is TGTGCCAGCAGCTTACTCCCAGCTCAGAACACTGAAGCTTTCTTT.

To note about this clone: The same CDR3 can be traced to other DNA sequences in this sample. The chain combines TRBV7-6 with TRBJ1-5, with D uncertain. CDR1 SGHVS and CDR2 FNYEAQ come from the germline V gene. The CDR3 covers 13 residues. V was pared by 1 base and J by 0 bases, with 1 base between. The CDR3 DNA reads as TGTGCCAGCAGCTTAGATAGCAATCAGCCCCAGCATTTT. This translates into CASSLDSNQPQHF. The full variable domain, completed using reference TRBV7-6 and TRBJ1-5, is GAGVSQSPRYKVTKRGQDVALRCDPISGHVSLYWYRQALGQGPEFLTYFNYEAQQDKSGLPNDRFSAERPEGSISTLTIQRTEQRDSAMYRCASSLDSNQPQHFGDGTRLSIL.

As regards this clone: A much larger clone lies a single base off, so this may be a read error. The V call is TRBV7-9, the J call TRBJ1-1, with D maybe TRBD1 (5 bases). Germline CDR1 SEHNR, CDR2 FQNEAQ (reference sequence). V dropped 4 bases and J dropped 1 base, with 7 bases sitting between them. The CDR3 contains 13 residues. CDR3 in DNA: TGTGCCAGCAGCTCACAGGAGAACACTGAAGCTTTCTTT. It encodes CASSSQENTEAFF.

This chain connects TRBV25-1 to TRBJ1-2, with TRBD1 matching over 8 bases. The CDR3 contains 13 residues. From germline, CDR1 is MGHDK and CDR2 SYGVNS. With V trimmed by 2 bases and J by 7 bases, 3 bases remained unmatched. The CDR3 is CASSEQGAIGYTF. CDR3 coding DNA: TGTGCCAGCAGTGAACAGGGGGCGATTGGCTACACCTTC.

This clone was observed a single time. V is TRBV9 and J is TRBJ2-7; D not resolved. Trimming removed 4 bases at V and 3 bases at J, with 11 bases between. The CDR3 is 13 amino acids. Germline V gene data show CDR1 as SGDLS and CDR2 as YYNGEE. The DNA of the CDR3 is TGTGCCAGCAGCCGTTCTATCGTCTACGAGCAGTACTTC. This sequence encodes CASSRSIVYEQYF.

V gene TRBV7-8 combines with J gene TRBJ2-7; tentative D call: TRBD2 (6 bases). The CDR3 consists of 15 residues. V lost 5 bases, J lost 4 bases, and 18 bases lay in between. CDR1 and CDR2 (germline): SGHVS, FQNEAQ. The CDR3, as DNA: TGTGCCAGCAGCCAGGAGGGTCGGGCCGTATACGAGCAGTACTTC. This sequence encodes CASSQEGRAVYEQYF.

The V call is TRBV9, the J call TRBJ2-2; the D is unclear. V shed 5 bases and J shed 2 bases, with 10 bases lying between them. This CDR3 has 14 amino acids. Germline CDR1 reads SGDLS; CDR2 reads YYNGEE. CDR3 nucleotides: TGTGCCAGCAGACCTACCGTTAACACCGGGGAGCTGTTTTTT. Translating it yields CASRPTVNTGELFF.

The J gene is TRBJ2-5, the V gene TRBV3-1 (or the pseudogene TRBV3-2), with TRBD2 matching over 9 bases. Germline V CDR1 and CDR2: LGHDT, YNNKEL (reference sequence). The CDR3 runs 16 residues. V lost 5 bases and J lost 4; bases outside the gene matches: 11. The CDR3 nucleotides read TGTGCCAGCAGCTATGCGGGAGGGCCGATGTCAGAGACCCAGTACTTC. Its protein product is CASSYAGGPMSETQYF.

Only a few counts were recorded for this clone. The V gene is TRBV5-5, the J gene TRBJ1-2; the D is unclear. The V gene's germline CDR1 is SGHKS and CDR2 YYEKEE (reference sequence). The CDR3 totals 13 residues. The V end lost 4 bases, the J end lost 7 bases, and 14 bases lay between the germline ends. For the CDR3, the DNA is TGTGCCAGCAGCCCCACCAGTCGGCCTGGCTACACCTTC. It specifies CASSPTSRPGYTF.

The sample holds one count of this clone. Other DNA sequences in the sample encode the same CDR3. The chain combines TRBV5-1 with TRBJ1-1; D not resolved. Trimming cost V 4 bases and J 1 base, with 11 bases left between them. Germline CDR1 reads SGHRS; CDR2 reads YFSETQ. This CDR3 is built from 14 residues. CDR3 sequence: CASSPFGGNTEAFF. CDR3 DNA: TGCGCCAGCAGCCCGTTTGGAGGGAACACTGAAGCTTTCTTT.

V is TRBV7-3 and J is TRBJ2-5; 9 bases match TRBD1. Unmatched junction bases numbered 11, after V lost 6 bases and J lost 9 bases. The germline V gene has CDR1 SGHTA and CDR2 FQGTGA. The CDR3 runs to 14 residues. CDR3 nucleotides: TGTGCCAGCAGTCCCGGGACAGGGAGTAAGGCCCAGTACTTC. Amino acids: CASSPGTGSKAQYF.

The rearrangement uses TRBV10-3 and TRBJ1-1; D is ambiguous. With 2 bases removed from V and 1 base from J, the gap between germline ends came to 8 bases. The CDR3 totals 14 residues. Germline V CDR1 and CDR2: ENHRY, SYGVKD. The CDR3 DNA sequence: TGTGCCATCAGTGAGCTCCAAAGGAACACTGAAGCTTTCTTT. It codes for CAISELQRNTEAFF.